This T cell receptor (beta chain) was documented in a study of PD-1 blockade in classical Hodgkin lymphoma. The CDR3 is 16 amino acids. After removal of 3 bases from V and 10 bases from J, the junction contained 15 bases not matched to a gene. CDR1 and CDR2 from the germline V gene are LNHDA and SQIVND (reference sequence). Data came from immunoSEQ multiplex PCR; TCRdb stores just in-frame clones and leaves some out. The sample contains about 28,000 clones, 70% to 85% of which appear only once. Sample time point: cycle 4 day 1 (C4D1), after 6 weeks of nivolumab. Each patient experienced a relapse that followed autologous stem cell transplantation, and brentuximab vedotin exposure varied. Researchers report purifying CD4+ T cells from thawed PBMCs by magnetic negative selection.

The chain has TRBV19 and TRBJ2-1; 7 bases are a match to TRBD2. This receptor was taken from a human donor with classical Hodgkin lymphoma. The specimen comprised CD4+ T cells from blood, sampled before the fourth cycle of nivolumab. The CDR3, as DNA: TGTGCCAGTAGTATCCTATACGGGAGGATCTTGGGGGAGCAGTTCTTC. Its protein is CASSILYGRILGEQFF.